One sample yielded the 26 T cell receptor beta chains listed below, sequenced in a study of CD8 T cells in Susac syndrome. RNA, at roughly 0.45 to 1 ug, was reverse transcribed with random hexamers. TCRdb re-analysed the immunoSEQ multiplex PCR reads in MiXCR, keeping a single row per CDR3 protein. Of roughly 200,000 distinct CDR3 sequences listed, 90% to 97% are singletons. Sequenced input: CD4+ T cells from PBMCs. Source of these receptors: a human donor with multiple sclerosis.

This clonotype is a singleton in its sample. The CDR3 spells CSARRGQGNEKLFF. The DNA for the CDR3 is TGCAGTGCTAGACGTGGACAGGGGAATGAAAAACTGTTTTTT. The chain couples TRBV20-1 to TRBJ1-4; 9 nucleotides align to TRBD1. The germline CDR1 and CDR2 sequences are DFQATT and SNEGSKA (reference sequence). The CDR3 has 14 residues. V shed 2 bases, J shed 5 bases, and the junction held 3 bases outside the gene matches.

DNA of the CDR3: TGTGCCAGCAGCTTAAACCCCGGTGGCAATGAGCAGTTCTTC. It translates to CASSLNPGGNEQFF. The rearrangement links TRBV5-6 to TRBJ2-1; D gene uncertain. The CDR3 consists of 14 residues. The V gene lost 2 bases and the J gene lost 6 bases, with 12 bases spanning the gap. Looked up from germline, CDR1 is SGHDT and CDR2 is YYEEEE.

CDR3 nucleotides: TGTGCCAGCAGTGGGGGTCCAGGTCAGCCCCAGCATTTT. Translated, it gives CASSGGPGQPQHF. V gene TRBV2 combines with J gene TRBJ1-5; D uncertain. V shed 4 bases and J shed 6 bases, with 10 bases lying between them. Germline V gene data show CDR1 as SNHLY and CDR2 as FYNNEI. CDR3 length: 13 residues.

The J gene is TRBJ1-5, the V gene TRBV5-1; tentative D call: TRBD1 (6 bases). Germline values: CDR1 SGHRS, CDR2 YFSETQ. The CDR3 runs to 17 residues. Trimming stripped 0 bases from V and 2 bases from J, with 15 bases between. The CDR3 sequence: CASSLDSAGEGNQPQHF. The CDR3 coding sequence is TGCGCCAGCAGCTTGGATAGCGCAGGGGAGGGCAATCAGCCCCAGCATTTT.

The V call is TRBV4-3, the J call TRBJ2-6; a weak D match, TRBD1 (5 bases). CDR3 length: 16 residues. CDR1 LGHNA and CDR2 YSLEER come from the germline V gene. V was cut by 4 bases and J by 2 bases, with 12 bases left in between. The CDR3 sequence is CASSPTVPTGANVLTF. The CDR3 bases are TGCGCCAGCAGCCCGACAGTTCCAACTGGGGCCAACGTCCTGACTTTC.

The rearrangement links TRBV19 to TRBJ2-5, with TRBD1 matching over 9 bases. This CDR3 is 16 amino acids long. Germline CDR1 is LNHDA and CDR2 is SQIVND (reference sequence). After removal of 3 bases from V and 7 bases from J, the junction contained 12 bases not matched to a gene. CDR3 nucleotides: TGTGCCAGTAGTATCGGGACAGGGATTGGAGGGGTGACCCAGTACTTC. This translates into CASSIGTGIGGVTQYF.

This clonotype occurred once. The chain combines TRBV15 with TRBJ2-3; D tentatively reads TRBD1 or TRBD2 (5 bases each). Germline CDR1 is LNHNV and CDR2 is YYDKDF (reference sequence). The CDR3 consists of 14 residues. Trimming left V 6 bases short and J 0 bases short, with 10 bases between. The DNA for the CDR3 is TGTGCCACCAGGAGGGGTTCTAGCACAGATACGCAGTATTTT. Encoded protein: CATRRGSSTDTQYF. The full variable domain, rest sourced from reference TRBV15 and TRBJ2-3, is DAMVIQNPRYQVTQFGKPVTLSCSQTLNHNVMYWYQQKSSQAPKLLFHYYDKDFNNEADTPDNFQSRRPNTSFCFLDIRSPGLGDTAMYLCATRRGSSTDTQYFGPGTRLTVL.

In DNA form, the CDR3 reads TGTGCCAGCAGCTTGCTGGCGGTCTCTGGGGCCAACGTCCTGACTTTC. Amino acids: CASSLLAVSGANVLTF. This rearrangement joins TRBV5-4 to TRBJ2-6, with D hard to call. The CDR3 covers 16 residues. V was trimmed by 1 base and J by 0 bases, leaving 8 bases between them. Per germline, CDR1 SGHNT and CDR2 YYREEE (reference sequence).

The V gene is TRBV29-1, the J gene TRBJ2-5; D gene uncertain. CDR1 and CDR2 from the germline V gene are SQVTM and ANQGSEA. CDR3 length: 12 residues. Trimming removed 7 bases at V and 4 bases at J, with 13 bases between. The CDR3 is CSASGLGETQYF. In DNA form, the CDR3 reads TGCAGCGCCTCTGGGCTGGGAGAGACCCAGTACTTC.

This chain links TRBV5-4 with TRBJ2-3, with 10 nucleotides matching TRBD2. The junction had 14 bases not matched to a gene; V was cut back by 6 bases and J by 1 base. Germline loops: CDR1 SGHNT, CDR2 YYREEE (reference sequence). The length of the CDR3 is 18 residues. The CDR3 DNA sequence: TGTGCCAGCACCCCGGGTAGCGGGGGGATGGTTGGCACAGATACGCAGTATTTT. This gives the protein CASTPGSGGMVGTDTQYF.

The rearrangement uses TRBV5-5 and TRBJ1-4; tentative D call: TRBD1 (6 bases). V lost 5 bases and J lost 3, with 14 bases in between. The CDR3 length is 15 residues. In germline, CDR1 is SGHKS, CDR2 YYEKEE (reference sequence). The CDR3 here is CASSNTGLPNEKLFF. The DNA of the CDR3 is TGTGCCAGCAGTAATACAGGGCTGCCTAATGAAAAACTGTTTTTT.

The V gene is TRBV18, the J gene TRBJ1-5, with D unclear. Germline values: CDR1 KGHSH, CDR2 LQKENI. The CDR3 runs to 14 residues. V was shortened by 3 bases and J by 9 bases, with 15 bases between the two germline ends. CDR3 coding DNA: TGTGCCAGCTCACCCAATGGAGACTCCCGGCCCCAGCATTTT. This gives the protein CASSPNGDSRPQHF.

This chain connects TRBV5-6 to TRBJ1-1; D is uncertain. Germline loops: CDR1 SGHDT, CDR2 YYEEEE. The ends were cut back, 4 bases at V and 1 base at J, with 11 bases in the middle. The CDR3 is 14 residues long. CDR3 bases: TGTGCCAGCAGCCAGGATGGCGGGAACACTGAAGCTTTCTTT. As protein: CASSQDGGNTEAFF.

The V gene is TRBV12-3 or TRBV12-4, the J gene TRBJ1-5; TRBD1 might be the D (5 bases). This CDR3 is built from 15 residues. Trimming took 6 bases from V and 4 from J, leaving 16 bases between them. For the CDR3, the DNA is TGTGCCAGCAGCCGAGAGCGGGGGAGGAATCAGCCCCAGCATTTT. This translates into CASSRERGRNQPQHF.

The chain has TRBV20-1 and TRBJ2-3, with 12 bases identical to TRBD2. The V gene end was trimmed by 1 base and the J gene end by 2 bases; junction bases not matched to a gene: 7. CDR3 length equals 17 residues. Germline CDR1 and CDR2: DFQATT and SNEGSKA (reference sequence). For the CDR3, the DNA is TGCAGTGCTAGAGGCCCTCTAGCGGGGGGGTACACAGATACGCAGTATTTT. It yields the protein CSARGPLAGGYTDTQYF.

The rearrangement links TRBV5-1 to TRBJ2-1; 9 nucleotides agree with TRBD2. V lost 4 bases and J lost 6; bases outside the gene matches: 8. CDR3 length equals 15 residues. Germline CDR1 reads SGHRS; CDR2 reads YFSETQ. CDR3 protein: CASSASASGVNEQFF. The CDR3 DNA reads TGCGCCAGCAGCGCGTCCGCTAGCGGGGTCAATGAGCAGTTCTTC. Supplemented by reference TRBV5-1 and TRBJ2-1, the full variable domain reads KAGVTQTPRYLIKTRGQQVTLSCSPISGHRSVSWYQQTPGQGLQFLFEYFSETQRNKGNFPGRFSGRQFSNSRSEMNVSTLELGDSALYLCASSASASGVNEQFFGPGTRLTVL.

The chain combines TRBV18 with TRBJ2-1, with a tentative D call TRBD1 (6 bases). The CDR3 totals 13 residues. With 6 bases removed from V and 12 bases from J, the gap between germline ends came to 18 bases. The germline V gene has CDR1 KGHSH and CDR2 LQKENI. Here the CDR3 reads CASSSQDSLGQFF. The DNA of the CDR3 is TGTGCCAGCTCTAGTCAGGACAGCCTTGGGCAGTTCTTC.

V and J are TRBV3-1 and TRBJ1-6; maybe TRBD1 (5 bases). Germline CDR1 reads LGHDT; CDR2 reads YNNKEL (reference sequence). The CDR3 consists of 15 residues. Between the trimmed V and J ends, which lost 4 bases and 8 bases, there was a span of 15 bases. The CDR3 DNA reads TGTGCCAGCAGCCGCCGGCTTCTGGGGGATTCACCCCTCCACTTT. Amino acid sequence: CASSRRLLGDSPLHF.

This clonotype was found once. The chain joins TRBV15 to TRBJ2-7; 7 positions match TRBD1. V dropped 3 bases and J dropped 1; count of bases not matched to a gene: 6. Germline V lookup: CDR1 LNHNV, CDR2 YYDKDF (reference sequence). This CDR3 is 15 amino acids long. The CDR3 nucleotides are TGTGCCACCAGCAGTCACGACAGGGCATCCTACGAGCAGTACTTC. Protein product: CATSSHDRASYEQYF.

The chain is built from TRBV6-5 and TRBJ2-5; 10 bases match TRBD1. CDR1 and CDR2 from the germline V gene are MNHEY and SVGAGI. The CDR3 has 16 residues. The V segment lost 4 bases and the J segment 7 bases; nucleotides outside the gene matches: 12. The CDR3 spells CASSSLGQGTIATQYF. The CDR3 DNA sequence: TGTGCCAGCAGTTCCCTGGGACAGGGGACAATCGCGACCCAGTACTTC.

The V call is TRBV5-4, the J call TRBJ2-4, with 10 bases that match TRBD1. With V trimmed by 4 bases and J by 10 bases, 8 bases remained unmatched. Per germline, CDR1 SGHNT and CDR2 YYREEE (reference sequence). The CDR3 is made up of 14 amino acids. The chain's CDR3 is CASSGRQGAGIQYF. In DNA, the CDR3 is TGTGCCAGCAGCGGGCGACAGGGGGCAGGAATTCAGTACTTC.

The V and J genes are TRBV5-1 and TRBJ2-1; 10 nucleotides match TRBD2. CDR1 and CDR2 (germline): SGHRS, YFSETQ. The CDR3 contains 15 residues. J lost 7 bases, V lost 4 bases, and 8 bases had no gene match. The CDR3, as DNA: TGCGCCAGCAGCCTAGTAGGACTAGCGGAAAATGAGCAGTTCTTC. The encoded protein is CASSLVGLAENEQFF.

The chain uses TRBV29-1 and TRBJ1-2; D unclear. The CDR3 loop spans 13 amino acids. Germline V gene data show CDR1 as SQVTM and CDR2 as ANQGSEA. V was trimmed by 3 bases and J by 1 base, leaving 9 bases between them. CDR3 DNA sequence: TGCAGCGTTGATACAGTGAATAACTATGGCTACACCTTC. Protein product: CSVDTVNNYGYTF. Looking up the rest from reference TRBV29-1 and TRBJ1-2 gives the full variable domain: SAVISQKPSRDICQRGTSLTIQCQVDSQVTMMFWYRQQPGQSLTLIATANQGSEATYESGFVIDKFPISRPNLTFSTLTVSNMSPEDSSIYLCSVDTVNNYGYTFGSGTRLTVV.

This sequence joins TRBV29-1 and TRBJ1-2; D gene ambiguous. The CDR3 consists of 14 residues. Germline V gene lookup returns CDR1 SQVTM and CDR2 ANQGSEA. V was clipped by 4 bases and J by 2 bases, with 14 bases between them. In DNA form, the CDR3 reads TGCAGCGTTGTTTCCTGGACGGAGAACTATGGCTACACCTTC. This sequence encodes CSVVSWTENYGYTF.

The chain employs TRBV19 and TRBJ1-2; 9 nucleotides line up with TRBD1. The CDR3 is 16 amino acids. Germline-derived CDR1 and CDR2 are LNHDA and SQIVND (reference sequence). V was clipped by 4 bases and J by 2 bases; unmatched bases: 8. CDR3 sequence (DNA): TGTGCCAGTAGTAGCCGACCGGGACAGGGAAACTATGGCTACACCTTC. Encoded protein: CASSSRPGQGNYGYTF.

The chain joins TRBV7-2 to TRBJ2-3; 8 bases are a match to TRBD2. V was pared by 5 bases and J by 3 bases, with 7 bases of the junction left unmatched. The CDR3 totals 15 residues. The V gene's germline CDR1 is SGHTA and CDR2 FQGNSA. The CDR3 sequence is CASSPFAGGTDTQYF. CDR3 DNA: TGTGCCAGCAGCCCCTTCGCGGGGGGAACAGATACGCAGTATTTT. The entire variable domain, with the rest obtained from reference TRBV7-2 and TRBJ2-3, is as follows: GAGVSQSPSNKVTEKGKDVELRCDPISGHTALYWYRQSLGQGLEFLIYFQGNSAPDKSGLPSDRFSAERTGGSVSTLTIQRTQQEDSAVYLCASSPFAGGTDTQYFGPGTRLTVL.